Sequencing of this TCR beta chain was carried out in a study of blood T cell repertoires in COVID-19. Measured with immunoSEQ multiplex PCR; TCRdb has only the in-frame clones, and not every one. The profile shows about 180,000 clones, approximately 86% of them singletons. Germline loops: CDR1 MNHNS, CDR2 SASEGT. Unmatched junction bases numbered 5, after V lost 0 bases and J lost 7 bases. The CDR3 runs to 16 residues. The sequencing sample was made of peripheral blood. The V and J genes are TRBV6-1 and TRBJ1-4, with 10 bases identical to TRBD1. The origin of this receptor is a man aged 45-65 years with active or convalescent COVID-19. As DNA, the CDR3 is TGTGCCAGCAGTGAAGCGCTCGGACAGGGGGTTGAAAAACTGTTTTTT. Amino acid sequence: CASSEALGQGVEKLFF.